This TCR beta chain was identified in a study of blood T cell repertoires in COVID-19. This CDR3 comprises 15 residues. The V gene end was trimmed by 4 bases and the J gene end by 2 bases; junction bases not matched to a gene: 5. Germline V lookup: CDR1 MNHEY, CDR2 SMNVEV (reference sequence). Original processing notes: Using reference gene primer amplification, nucleated cell counts were estimated. The repertoire was sequenced with immunoSEQ multiplex PCR; TCRdb's copy has only in-frame clones and lacks some. V and J calls and clone size are those listed in that table; D and trimming were worked out from the DNA. The data contain 190,000 or so clones, about 87% of them singletons.

This rearrangement joins TRBV27 to TRBJ2-3; 8 bases align to TRBD2. The sequenced sample consisted of peripheral blood. The sequence came from a man aged 35 to 55 with active or convalescent COVID-19. Written as DNA, the CDR3 is TGTGCCAGCAGTTCCGGGGGGGAGGTCACAGATACGCAGTATTTT. This encodes CASSSGGEVTDTQYF.